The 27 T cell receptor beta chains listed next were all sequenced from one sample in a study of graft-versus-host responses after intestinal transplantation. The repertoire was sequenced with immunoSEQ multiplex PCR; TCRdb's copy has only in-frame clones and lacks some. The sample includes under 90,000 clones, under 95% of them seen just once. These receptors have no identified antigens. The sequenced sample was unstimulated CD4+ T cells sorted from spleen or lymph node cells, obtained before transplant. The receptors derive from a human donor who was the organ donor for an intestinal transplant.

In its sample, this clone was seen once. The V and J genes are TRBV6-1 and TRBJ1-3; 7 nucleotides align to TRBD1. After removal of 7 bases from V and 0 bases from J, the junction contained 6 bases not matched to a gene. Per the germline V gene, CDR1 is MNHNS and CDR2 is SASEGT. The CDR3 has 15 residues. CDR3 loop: CASTPQGTSGNTIYF. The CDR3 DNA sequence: TGTGCCAGCACCCCACAGGGGACCTCTGGAAACACCATATATTTT.

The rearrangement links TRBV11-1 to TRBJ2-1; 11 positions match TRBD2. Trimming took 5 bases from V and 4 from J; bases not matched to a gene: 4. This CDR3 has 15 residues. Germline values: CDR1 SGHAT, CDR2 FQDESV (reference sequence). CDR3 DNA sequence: TGTGCCAGCAGCCCGGGACTAGCGGTGTACAATGAGCAGTTCTTC. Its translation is CASSPGLAVYNEQFF.

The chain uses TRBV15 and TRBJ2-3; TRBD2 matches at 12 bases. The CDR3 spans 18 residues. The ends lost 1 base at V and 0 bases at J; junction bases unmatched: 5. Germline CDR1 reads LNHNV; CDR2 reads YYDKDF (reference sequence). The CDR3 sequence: CATSRGLAGAGSTDTQYF. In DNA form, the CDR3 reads TGTGCCACCAGCAGAGGACTAGCGGGGGCCGGTAGCACAGATACGCAGTATTTT.

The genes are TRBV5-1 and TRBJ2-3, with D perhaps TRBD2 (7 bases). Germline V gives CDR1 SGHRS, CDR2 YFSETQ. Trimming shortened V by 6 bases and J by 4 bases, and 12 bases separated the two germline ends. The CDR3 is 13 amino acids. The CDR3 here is CASTDGGPDTQYF. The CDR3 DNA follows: TGCGCCAGCACCGACGGGGGGCCAGATACGCAGTATTTT. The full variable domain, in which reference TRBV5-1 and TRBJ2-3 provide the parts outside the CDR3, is KAGVTQTPRYLIKTRGQQVTLSCSPISGHRSVSWYQQTPGQGLQFLFEYFSETQRNKGNFPGRFSGRQFSNSRSEMNVSTLELGDSALYLCASTDGGPDTQYFGPGTRLTVL.

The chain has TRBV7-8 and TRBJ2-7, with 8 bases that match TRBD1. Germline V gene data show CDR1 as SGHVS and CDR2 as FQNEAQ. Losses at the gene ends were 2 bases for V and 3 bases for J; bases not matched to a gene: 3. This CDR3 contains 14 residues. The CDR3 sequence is CASSLLQGDYEQYF. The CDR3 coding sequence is TGTGCCAGCAGCTTACTACAGGGGGACTACGAGCAGTACTTC.

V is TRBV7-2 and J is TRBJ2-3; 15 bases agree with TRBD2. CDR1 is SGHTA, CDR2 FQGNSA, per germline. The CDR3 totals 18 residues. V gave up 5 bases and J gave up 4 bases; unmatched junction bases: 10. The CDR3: CASSTMPGLAGGSDTQYF. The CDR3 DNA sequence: TGTGCCAGCAGCACGATGCCGGGACTAGCGGGAGGATCAGATACGCAGTATTTT.

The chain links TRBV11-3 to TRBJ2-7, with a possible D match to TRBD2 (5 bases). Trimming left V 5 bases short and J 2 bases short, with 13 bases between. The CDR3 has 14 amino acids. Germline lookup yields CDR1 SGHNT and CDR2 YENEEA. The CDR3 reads CASSPPPGAYEQYF. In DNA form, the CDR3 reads TGTGCCAGCAGCCCGCCGCCCGGGGCCTACGAGCAGTACTTC.

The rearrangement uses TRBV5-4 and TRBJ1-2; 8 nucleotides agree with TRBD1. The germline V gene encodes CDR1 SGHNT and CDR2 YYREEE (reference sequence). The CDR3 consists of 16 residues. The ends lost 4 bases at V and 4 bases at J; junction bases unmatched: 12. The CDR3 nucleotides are TGTGCCAGCAGCATACTCGCAGGGGGCGTAGGCTATGGCTACACCTTC. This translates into CASSILAGGVGYGYTF.

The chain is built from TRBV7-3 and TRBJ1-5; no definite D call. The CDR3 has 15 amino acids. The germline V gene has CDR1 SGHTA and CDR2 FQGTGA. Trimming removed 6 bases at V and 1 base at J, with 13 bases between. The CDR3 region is CASSFRRWSNQPQHF. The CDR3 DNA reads TGTGCCAGCAGTTTCCGGAGGTGGAGCAATCAGCCCCAGCATTTT. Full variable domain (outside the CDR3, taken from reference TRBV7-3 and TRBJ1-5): GAGVSQTPSNKVTEKGKYVELRCDPISGHTALYWYRQSLGQGPEFLIYFQGTGAADDSGLPNDRFFAVRPEGSVSTLKIQRTERGDSAVYLCASSFRRWSNQPQHFGDGTRLSIL.

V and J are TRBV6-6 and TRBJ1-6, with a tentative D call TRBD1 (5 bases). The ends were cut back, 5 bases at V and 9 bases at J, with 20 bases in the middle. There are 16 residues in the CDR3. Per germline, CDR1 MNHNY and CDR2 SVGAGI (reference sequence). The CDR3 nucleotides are TGTGCCAGCAGTCCAAACGGGACTCCATCGGGTTCACCCCTCCACTTT. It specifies CASSPNGTPSGSPLHF.

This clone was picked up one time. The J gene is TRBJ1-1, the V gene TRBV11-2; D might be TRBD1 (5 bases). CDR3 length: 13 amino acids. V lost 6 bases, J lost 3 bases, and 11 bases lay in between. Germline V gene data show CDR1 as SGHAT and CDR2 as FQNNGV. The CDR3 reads CASSSQGDTEAFF. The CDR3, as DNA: TGTGCCAGCAGTTCTCAAGGGGACACTGAAGCTTTCTTT.

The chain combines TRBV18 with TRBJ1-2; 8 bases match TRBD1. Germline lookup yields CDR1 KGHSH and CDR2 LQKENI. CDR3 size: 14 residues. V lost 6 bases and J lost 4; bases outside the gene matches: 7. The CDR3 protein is CASSAVQGGYGYTF. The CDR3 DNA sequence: TGTGCCAGCTCGGCAGTACAGGGGGGCTATGGCTACACCTTC.

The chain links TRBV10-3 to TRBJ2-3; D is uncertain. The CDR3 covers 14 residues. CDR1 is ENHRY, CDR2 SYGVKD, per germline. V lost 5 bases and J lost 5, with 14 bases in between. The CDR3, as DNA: TGTGCCATCAGTCAGACAAGGTTTGGAGATACGCAGTATTTT. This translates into CAISQTRFGDTQYF.

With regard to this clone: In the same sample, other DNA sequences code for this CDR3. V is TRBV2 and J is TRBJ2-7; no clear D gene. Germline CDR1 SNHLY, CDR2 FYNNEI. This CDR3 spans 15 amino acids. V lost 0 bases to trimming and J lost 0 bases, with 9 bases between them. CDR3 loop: CASSEAQLRSYEQYF. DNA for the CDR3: TGTGCCAGCAGTGAAGCGCAACTCCGCTCCTACGAGCAGTACTTC.

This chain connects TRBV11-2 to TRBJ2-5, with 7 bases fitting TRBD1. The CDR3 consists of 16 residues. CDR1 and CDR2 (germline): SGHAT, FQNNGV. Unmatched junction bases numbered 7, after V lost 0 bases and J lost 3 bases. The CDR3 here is CASSLELVRGKETQYF. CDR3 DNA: TGTGCCAGCAGCTTAGAACTGGTCAGGGGGAAAGAGACCCAGTACTTC.

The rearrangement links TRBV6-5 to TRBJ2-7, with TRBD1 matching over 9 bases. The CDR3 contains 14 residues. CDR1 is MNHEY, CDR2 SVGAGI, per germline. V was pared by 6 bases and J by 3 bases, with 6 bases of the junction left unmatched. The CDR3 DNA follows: TGTGCCAGCAGCCGCCTGACAGGGGGCTACGAGCAGTACTTC. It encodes CASSRLTGGYEQYF.

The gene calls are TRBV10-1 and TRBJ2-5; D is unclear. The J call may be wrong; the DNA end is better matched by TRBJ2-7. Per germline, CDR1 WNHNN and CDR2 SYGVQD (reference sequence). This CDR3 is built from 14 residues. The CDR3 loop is CASSPVPTPYEQYF. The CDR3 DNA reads TGCGCCAGCAGTCCCGTCCCAACTCCCTACGAGCAGTACTTC.

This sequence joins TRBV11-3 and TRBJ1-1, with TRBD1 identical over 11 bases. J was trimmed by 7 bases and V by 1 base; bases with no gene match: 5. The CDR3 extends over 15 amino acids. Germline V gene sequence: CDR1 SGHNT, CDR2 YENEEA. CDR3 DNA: TGTGCCAGCAGCTTAGGGGACAGGGGGGCGAATGAAGCTTTCTTT. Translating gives CASSLGDRGANEAFF. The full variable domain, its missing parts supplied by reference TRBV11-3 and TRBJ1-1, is EAGVVQSPRYKIIEKKQPVAFWCNPISGHNTLYWYLQNLGQGPELLIRYENEEAVDDSQLPKDRFSAERLKGVDSTLKIQPAELGDSAVYLCASSLGDRGANEAFFGQGTRLTVV.

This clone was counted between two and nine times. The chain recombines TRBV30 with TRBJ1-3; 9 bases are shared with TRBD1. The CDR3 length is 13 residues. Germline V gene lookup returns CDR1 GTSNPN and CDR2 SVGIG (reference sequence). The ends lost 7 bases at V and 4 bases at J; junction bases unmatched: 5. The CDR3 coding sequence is TGTGCCTCCGCGGGGACAGGGGGAAACACCATATATTTT. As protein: CASAGTGGNTIYF.

The DNA for the CDR3 is TGTGCCAGCAGCCCTGTTAGAGCAGGGGTGAATGAGCAGTTCTTC. This encodes CASSPVRAGVNEQFF. This rearrangement joins TRBV7-2 to TRBJ2-1; D perhaps matches TRBD1 (6 bases). Trimming left V 5 bases short and J 7 bases short, with 18 bases between. Germline V gene lookup returns CDR1 SGHTA and CDR2 FQGNSA. This CDR3 is 15 amino acids long. The full variable domain, completed using reference TRBV7-2 and TRBJ2-1, is GAGVSQSPSNKVTEKGKDVELRCDPISGHTALYWYRQSLGQGLEFLIYFQGNSAPDKSGLPSDRFSAERTGGSVSTLTIQRTQQEDSAVYLCASSPVRAGVNEQFFGPGTRLTVL.

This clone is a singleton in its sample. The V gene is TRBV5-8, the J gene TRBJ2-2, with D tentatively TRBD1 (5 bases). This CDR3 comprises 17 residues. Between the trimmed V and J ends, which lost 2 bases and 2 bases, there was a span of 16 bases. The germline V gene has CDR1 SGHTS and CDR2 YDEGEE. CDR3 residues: CASSFDGAAINTGELFF. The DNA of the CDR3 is TGTGCCAGCAGCTTTGATGGGGCAGCTATTAACACCGGGGAGCTGTTTTTT.

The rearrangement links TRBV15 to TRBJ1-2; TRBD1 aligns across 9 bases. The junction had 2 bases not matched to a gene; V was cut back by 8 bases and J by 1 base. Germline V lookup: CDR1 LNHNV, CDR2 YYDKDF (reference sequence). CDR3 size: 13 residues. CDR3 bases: TGTGCCACCCAGACAGGGGGTAACTATGGCTACACCTTC. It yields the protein CATQTGGNYGYTF.

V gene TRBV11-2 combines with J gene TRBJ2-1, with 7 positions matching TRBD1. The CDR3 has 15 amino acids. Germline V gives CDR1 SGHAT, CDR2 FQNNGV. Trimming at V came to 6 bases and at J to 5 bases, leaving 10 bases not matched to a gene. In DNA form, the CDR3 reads TGTGCCAGCAGAATACCGGGACAGATCCACAATGAGCAGTTCTTC. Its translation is CASRIPGQIHNEQFF.

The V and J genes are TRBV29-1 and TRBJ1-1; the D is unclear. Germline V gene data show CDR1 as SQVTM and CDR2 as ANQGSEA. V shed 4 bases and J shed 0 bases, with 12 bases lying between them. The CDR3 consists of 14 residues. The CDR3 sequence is CSVVIWAVNTEAFF. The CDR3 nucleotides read TGCAGCGTTGTTATTTGGGCAGTGAACACTGAAGCTTTCTTT.

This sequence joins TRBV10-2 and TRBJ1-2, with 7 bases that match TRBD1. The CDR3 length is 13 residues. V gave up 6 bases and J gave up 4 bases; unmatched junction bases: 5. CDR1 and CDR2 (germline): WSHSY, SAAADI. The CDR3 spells CASRKGGSYGYTF. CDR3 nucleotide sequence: TGCGCCAGCAGGAAAGGGGGCAGCTATGGCTACACCTTC.

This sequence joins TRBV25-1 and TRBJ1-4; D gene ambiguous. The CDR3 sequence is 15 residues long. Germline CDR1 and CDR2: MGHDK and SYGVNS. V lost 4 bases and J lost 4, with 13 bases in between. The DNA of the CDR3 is TGTGCCAGCAGTGGAATTCAGCGGGGTAATGAAAAACTGTTTTTT. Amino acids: CASSGIQRGNEKLFF.

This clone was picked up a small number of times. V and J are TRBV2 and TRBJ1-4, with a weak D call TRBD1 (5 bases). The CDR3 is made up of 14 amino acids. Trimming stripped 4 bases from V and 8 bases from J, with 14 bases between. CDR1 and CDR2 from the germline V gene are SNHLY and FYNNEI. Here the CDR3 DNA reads TGTGCCAGCAGTGTAAACAGGCTAAGGGAAAAACTGTTTTTT. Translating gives CASSVNRLREKLFF.